A single sample is the source of the 28 T cell receptor beta chains below, sequenced in a study of T-cell reconstitution after alpha-beta-depleted transplantation in children. Preparation of the TCRbeta library used unique molecular identifiers. TCRdb reprocessed the PCR reads via MiXCR and lists one record per CDR3 protein. The table includes hundreds of thousands of distinct CDR3 sequences, around 12% detected once. The sequencing here drew on PBMCs, taken before TCRalphabeta/CD19-depleted stem cell transplant. Receptors were obtained from a girl aged 2-10 years with congenital amegakaryocytic thrombocytopenia, due to receive a stem cell transplant.

The chain links TRBV7-9 to TRBJ2-1, with TRBD2 matching over 8 bases. This CDR3 comprises 13 residues. In germline, CDR1 is SEHNR, CDR2 FQNEAQ (reference sequence). The ends lost 9 bases at V and 6 bases at J; junction bases unmatched: 7. Here the CDR3 reads CAREGGGTNEQFF. The CDR3 DNA sequence: TGTGCCAGGGAGGGCGGGGGGACCAATGAGCAGTTCTTC.

The chain combines TRBV20-1 with TRBJ2-3; TRBD1 matches 8 bases. This CDR3 comprises 15 residues. Germline lookup yields CDR1 DFQATT and CDR2 SNEGSKA (reference sequence). V lost 5 bases to trimming and J lost 0 bases; unmatched junction nucleotides: 7. The chain's CDR3 is CSAPPTGASTDTQYF. CDR3 in DNA: TGCAGTGCTCCCCCGACAGGGGCCAGCACAGATACGCAGTATTTT.

This clonotype has at least ten counts. The V gene is TRBV20-1, the J gene TRBJ2-1, with D tentatively TRBD2 (5 bases). V dropped 3 bases and J dropped 8 bases, with 17 bases sitting between them. Per the germline V gene, CDR1 is DFQATT and CDR2 is SNEGSKA (reference sequence). This CDR3 comprises 14 residues. The CDR3 here is CSASGNPTVDEQFF. The CDR3 DNA follows: TGCAGTGCTAGCGGGAACCCCACTGTGGATGAGCAGTTCTTC.

This clonotype was observed a handful of times. This chain uses TRBV20-1 with TRBJ2-7; D unclear. The CDR3 runs 13 residues. From germline, CDR1 is DFQATT and CDR2 SNEGSKA (reference sequence). The germline V and J ends were trimmed by 0 bases and 3 bases, with 9 bases remaining between them. The CDR3 nucleotides are TGCAGTGCTAGAGATCGACTGCTCTACGAGCAGTACTTC. Translation gives CSARDRLLYEQYF.

This clonotype was counted only a few times. The V call is TRBV5-5, the J call TRBJ1-1, with D hard to call. Germline assignment: CDR1 SGHKS and CDR2 YYEKEE (reference sequence). The CDR3 length is 13 residues. Trimming shortened V by 5 bases and J by 0 bases, and 8 bases separated the two germline ends. CDR3 loop: CASSMGVNTEAFF. DNA of the CDR3: TGTGCCAGCAGTATGGGCGTGAACACTGAAGCTTTCTTT.

Only a few counts were recorded for this clonotype. One junction end disagrees with the germline gene, perhaps due to a read error. The gene calls are TRBV20-1 and TRBJ2-1, with 16 bases aligning to TRBD2. The CDR3 length is 16 residues. Germline CDR1 is DFQATT and CDR2 is SNEGSKA (reference sequence). The chain's CDR3 is CCASGTSGRAWSEQFF. CDR3 DNA sequence: TGCTGTGCTAGCGGGACTAGCGGGAGGGCCTGGAGTGAGCAGTTCTTC.

This clonotype was seen more than once but under ten times. The chain joins TRBV20-1 to TRBJ2-3, with a possible D match to TRBD1 (5 bases). Germline V gene sequence: CDR1 DFQATT, CDR2 SNEGSKA (reference sequence). CDR3 length: 15 amino acids. Trimming left V 0 bases short and J 2 bases short, with 12 bases between. DNA for the CDR3: TGCAGTGCTAGAGATATTAGGGGATTCACAGATACGCAGTATTTT. Encoded protein: CSARDIRGFTDTQYF.

Concerning this clonotype itself: A clone one base away is much larger, so this may be a read error. The V and J genes are TRBV7-2 and TRBJ2-3, with D possibly matching TRBD1 (6 bases). V dropped 4 bases and J dropped 6 bases, with 11 bases sitting between them. Germline V lookup: CDR1 SGHTA, CDR2 FQGNSA. This CDR3 is built from 13 residues. The CDR3 spells CASSCDRRDTQYF. The CDR3 DNA follows: TGTGCCAGCAGCTGTGACAGGCGGGATACGCAGTATTTT.

This clonotype was counted ten times or more. V is TRBV5-1 and J is TRBJ2-1, with 8 bases identical to TRBD2. This CDR3 spans 16 amino acids. After removal of 3 bases from V and 0 bases from J, the junction contained 5 bases not matched to a gene. Germline V lookup: CDR1 SGHRS, CDR2 YFSETQ. The CDR3 region has the DNA TGCGCCAGCAGCTCGGTAGCGGGAAGCTCCTACAATGAGCAGTTCTTC. Translated, it gives CASSSVAGSSYNEQFF.

This sequence joins TRBV10-3 and TRBJ2-2; TRBD2 agrees at 8 bases. The CDR3 runs to 14 residues. Germline values: CDR1 ENHRY, CDR2 SYGVKD. The V segment lost 8 bases and the J segment 5 bases; nucleotides outside the gene matches: 7. The CDR3 DNA is TGTGCCATCCAAAGAAGCGGGAGTACCGGGGAGCTGTTTTTT. Translated: CAIQRSGSTGELFF.

This clonotype was picked up many times. V gene TRBV7-2 combines with J gene TRBJ2-2; D remains ambiguous. The CDR3 spans 13 residues. V was shortened by 5 bases and J by 6 bases, with 10 bases between the two germline ends. Germline V gene sequence: CDR1 SGHTA, CDR2 FQGNSA. CDR3 amino acids: CASSNANSGELFF. As DNA, the CDR3 is TGTGCCAGCAGCAACGCTAACTCCGGGGAGCTGTTTTTT.

This clonotype was seen at least ten times. The chain carries TRBV20-1 and TRBJ1-5; tentative D call: TRBD1 (6 bases). The V gene lost 2 bases and the J gene lost 7 bases, with 12 bases spanning the gap. Germline V CDR1 and CDR2: DFQATT, SNEGSKA (reference sequence). The CDR3 contains 13 residues. Here the CDR3 reads CSARSGGQQPQHF. The CDR3 DNA sequence: TGCAGTGCTAGATCCGGGGGGCAGCAGCCCCAGCATTTT.

As for this clonotype: A much bigger clone sits one base away, suggesting this may be a read error. The chain joins TRBV12-3 or TRBV12-4 to TRBJ2-3; TRBD1 agrees at 10 bases. Germline trimming cut 3 bases from V and 7 bases from J; bases unmatched to any gene: 7. The length of the CDR3 is 15 residues. The CDR3 DNA sequence: TGTGCCAGCAGTTTCCGGGACAGGGGCCGATATACGCAGTATTTT. It encodes CASSFRDRGRYTQYF.

This clonotype occurred a few times. The chain carries TRBV20-1 and TRBJ2-7; D is undetermined. The V gene's germline CDR1 is DFQATT and CDR2 SNEGSKA (reference sequence). This CDR3 is 11 amino acids long. Trimming removed 2 bases at V and 9 bases at J, with 11 bases between. The CDR3 DNA reads as TGCAGTGCTAGATCCGGACCGGGGCAGTACTTC. Translating it yields CSARSGPGQYF.

In this sample, this clonotype turned up many times. The chain employs TRBV6-5 and TRBJ2-5, with 9 bases that match TRBD2. The CDR3 sequence is 15 residues long. Looked up from germline, CDR1 is MNHEY and CDR2 is SVGAGI. V was clipped by 4 bases and J by 4 bases; unmatched bases: 7. As DNA, the CDR3 is TGTGCCAGCAGTTCCGTCGGACTAGCGTCAGAGACCCAGTACTTC. It encodes CASSSVGLASETQYF.

This clonotype was detected ten times or more. V usage is TRBV20-1 and J usage is TRBJ2-4; D gene uncertain. CDR3 length: 17 residues. CDR1 DFQATT and CDR2 SNEGSKA come from the germline V gene (reference sequence). Trimming took 0 bases from V and 5 from J, leaving 20 bases between them. The CDR3 nucleotides read TGCAGTGCTAGAGATCTCACCGAGGCGGATCCTGAAAACATTCAGTACTTC. This translates into CSARDLTEADPENIQYF.

This clonotype was seen many times. The chain combines TRBV20-1 with TRBJ2-1; D is tentatively TRBD1 or TRBD2 (5 bases each). The CDR3 extends over 13 amino acids. Germline V gene data show CDR1 as DFQATT and CDR2 as SNEGSKA (reference sequence). The V end was cut by 5 bases, the J end by 5 bases, with 13 bases between. The CDR3, as DNA: TGCAGTGCTGTTCGGGACGCCCACAATGAGCAGTTCTTC. Translation gives CSAVRDAHNEQFF.

A note on this clonotype: One base away lies a much larger clone, so this may be a sequencing read error. This chain links TRBV11-2 with TRBJ2-2; D might be TRBD2 (5 bases). CDR1 SGHAT and CDR2 FQNNGV come from the germline V gene. Trimming cost V 2 bases and J 3 bases, with 19 bases left between them. The CDR3 spans 18 residues. Here the CDR3 DNA reads TGTGCCAGCAGCTTAAGACACCTAGAGGGATGGGACACCGGGGAGCTGTTTTTT. Translation gives CASSLRHLEGWDTGELFF.

The table lists this clonotype with many counts. This chain links TRBV20-1 with TRBJ1-4; 9 bases line up with TRBD1. V lost 6 bases and J lost 14; bases outside the gene matches: 13. The CDR3 extends over 13 amino acids. Germline V gives CDR1 DFQATT, CDR2 SNEGSKA (reference sequence). CDR3 nucleotide sequence: TGCAGTGCAATACCGGGACAGGGTGTCGGGCTGTTTTTT. Its translation: CSAIPGQGVGLFF.

This clonotype came up a few times. The chain carries TRBV6-1 and TRBJ2-1; possibly TRBD2 for D (6 bases). CDR1 is MNHNS, CDR2 SASEGT, per germline. V was trimmed by 7 bases and J by 3 bases, leaving 13 bases between them. The CDR3 covers 14 residues. The CDR3 sequence: CASIQGGGYNEQFF. CDR3 sequence (DNA): TGTGCCAGCATTCAGGGAGGTGGCTACAATGAGCAGTTCTTC.

This clonotype has at least ten counts. The J gene is TRBJ1-5, the V gene TRBV5-1; D uncertain. The V and J ends lost 8 bases and 4 bases respectively, with 4 bases between them. CDR3 size: 10 residues. Germline-derived CDR1 and CDR2 are SGHRS and YFSETQ. The CDR3 protein is CARENQPQHF. CDR3 nucleotide sequence: TGCGCCAGGGAAAATCAGCCCCAGCATTTT. Variable domain in full (rest from reference TRBV5-1 and TRBJ1-5): KAGVTQTPRYLIKTRGQQVTLSCSPISGHRSVSWYQQTPGQGLQFLFEYFSETQRNKGNFPGRFSGRQFSNSRSEMNVSTLELGDSALYLCARENQPQHFGDGTRLSIL.

This chain joins TRBV12-3 or TRBV12-4 and TRBJ2-2, with D possibly being TRBD1 or TRBD2 (5 bases each). The CDR3 extends over 16 amino acids. V was clipped by 6 bases and J by 4 bases, with 18 bases between them. CDR3 sequence (DNA): TGTGCCAGCAGCCTGGGGCGGAGGTCGGCCACCGGGGAGCTGTTTTTT. Translation gives CASSLGRRSATGELFF.

This clonotype was seen a few times. The chain has TRBV5-1 and TRBJ2-3; maybe TRBD2 (6 bases). CDR3 length: 16 amino acids. Germline V CDR1 and CDR2: SGHRS, YFSETQ. Between the trimmed V and J ends, which lost 0 bases and 2 bases, there was a span of 13 bases. CDR3 in DNA: TGCGCCAGCAGCTTGGCCAGGGTAGCGGTCACAGATACGCAGTATTTT. This gives the protein CASSLARVAVTDTQYF.

There are many counts of this clonotype. The chain employs TRBV7-2 and TRBJ1-4; no clear D gene. Germline loops: CDR1 SGHTA, CDR2 FQGNSA. The V gene lost 4 bases and the J gene lost 0 bases, with 6 bases spanning the gap. CDR3 length equals 14 residues. The CDR3 here is CASSSRATNEKLFF. DNA for the CDR3: TGTGCCAGCAGCTCTCGGGCAACTAATGAAAAACTGTTTTTT. The full variable domain, in which reference TRBV7-2 and TRBJ1-4 provide the parts outside the CDR3, is GAGVSQSPSNKVTEKGKDVELRCDPISGHTALYWYRQSLGQGLEFLIYFQGNSAPDKSGLPSDRFSAERTGGSVSTLTIQRTQQEDSAVYLCASSSRATNEKLFFGSGTQLSVL.

This clonotype was seen a few times. The gene calls are TRBV29-1 and TRBJ2-1; D unresolved. Between the trimmed V and J ends, which lost 4 bases and 5 bases, there was a span of 15 bases. Germline V gene sequence: CDR1 SQVTM, CDR2 ANQGSEA. The CDR3 has 14 amino acids. CDR3 nucleotide sequence: TGCAGCGTTGTAGCCTTGGCGCTGAACAATGAGCAGTTCTTC. It translates to CSVVALALNNEQFF.

The J gene is TRBJ2-7, the V gene TRBV29-1; 7 bases are a match to TRBD2. CDR1 is SQVTM and CDR2 is ANQGSEA in the germline V gene. The V and J ends lost 1 base and 4 bases, in that order; junction bases with no gene match: 7. This CDR3 has 14 amino acids. The CDR3 DNA sequence: TGCAGCGTTGAAGTAGCTAGCGGTTCATACGAGCAGTACTTC. This encodes CSVEVASGSYEQYF.

This clonotype was recorded many times. The V and J genes are TRBV7-2 and TRBJ2-2, with 7 nucleotides matching TRBD2. The germline gives CDR1 SGHTA, CDR2 FQGNSA. CDR3 length: 15 residues. Trimming took 5 bases from V and 7 from J; bases not matched to a gene: 10. CDR3 region: CASSRGLDQIGELFF. CDR3 bases: TGTGCCAGCAGCCGAGGACTAGATCAGATCGGGGAGCTGTTTTTT.

This clonotype was recorded at least ten times. V and J are TRBV6-5 and TRBJ1-2; no firm D call. The CDR3 loop spans 17 amino acids. Germline-derived CDR1 and CDR2 are MNHEY and SVGAGI. With 0 bases removed from V and 9 bases from J, the gap between germline ends came to 23 bases. The chain's CDR3 is CASSYSASGEGMGSYTF. Written as DNA, the CDR3 is TGTGCCAGCAGTTACTCCGCCAGTGGGGAGGGCATGGGGAGCTACACCTTC.